Listed below are T cell receptor beta chains from one sample, sequenced in a study of T cells in Graves' hyperthyroidism and ophthalmopathy. TCRdb re-derived calls from the multiplex PCR reads in MiXCR, one entry per CDR3 protein. Counted here are a few hundred thousand distinct CDR3 sequences, roughly 13% occurring once; the ten biggest clones make up around 5.3%. The source material was blood. The source is a woman between 18 and 30 years old with Graves' hyperthyroidism. CDR3s include the opening cysteine and the closing phenylalanine or tryptophan. Fields, in order: J gene, D gene, clone size, V gene, CDR3 protein, CDR3 DNA. A D gene is named only where the DNA matches it firmly. Not all rows give a size; the values are once, few, many and, for expanded clones, a class.

j_gene: TRBJ2-2
d_gene: TRBD1
abundance: few
v_gene: TRBV4-2
CDR3aa: CASSQQPLRGHGPGELFF
CDR3nt: TGTGCCAGCAGCCAGCAACCTCTCAGGGGGCATGGTCCCGGGGAGCTGTTTTTT

j_gene: TRBJ1-2
d_gene: -
abundance: many
v_gene: TRBV11-3
CDR3aa: CASSGPGYYGYTF
CDR3nt: TGTGCCAGCAGCGGGCCAGGTTACTATGGCTACACCTTC

j_gene: TRBJ2-1
d_gene: TRBD1
abundance: many
v_gene: TRBV4-3
CDR3aa: CASSQGTGKNNEQFF
CDR3nt: TGCGCCAGCAGCCAAGGGACAGGGAAGAACAATGAGCAGTTCTTC

j_gene: TRBJ2-2
d_gene: -
abundance: -
v_gene: TRBV9
CDR3aa: CASSSRPPVNTGELFF
CDR3nt: TGTGCCAGCAGCTCAAGGCCCCCAGTAAACACCGGGGAGCTGTTTTTT

j_gene: TRBJ2-3
d_gene: -
abundance: -
v_gene: TRBV7-9
CDR3aa: CASSPNEGTSYYTQYF
CDR3nt: TGTGCCAGCAGCCCCAACGAAGGGACTTCCTATTATACGCAGTATTTT

j_gene: TRBJ2-1
d_gene: TRBD1
abundance: many
v_gene: TRBV12-3/TRBV12-4
CDR3aa: CASSRTGGSNEQFF
CDR3nt: TGTGCCAGCAGCCGGACAGGGGGCTCGAATGAGCAGTTCTTC

j_gene: TRBJ1-1
d_gene: -
abundance: few
v_gene: TRBV30
CDR3aa: CAWGLTENTEASF
CDR3nt: TGTGCCTGGGGCCTCACAGAGAACACTGAAGCTTCCTTT

j_gene: TRBJ1-4
d_gene: TRBD1
abundance: many
v_gene: TRBV28
CDR3aa: CASTRPTGETNEKLFF
CDR3nt: TGTGCCAGCACCCGCCCCACAGGGGAGACTAATGAAAAACTGTTTTTT

j_gene: TRBJ1-1
d_gene: -
abundance: many
v_gene: TRBV5-5
CDR3aa: CASSNNARDIAFF
CDR3nt: TGTGCCAGCAGCAATAATGCTCGGGACATAGCTTTCTTT

j_gene: TRBJ2-3
d_gene: -
abundance: many
v_gene: TRBV2
CDR3aa: CASSYQPDPQYF
CDR3nt: TGTGCCAGCAGTTATCAACCAGACCCGCAGTATTTT

j_gene: TRBJ2-5
d_gene: -
abundance: -
v_gene: TRBV5-4
CDR3aa: CASSPGMETQYF
CDR3nt: TGTGCCAGCAGCCCCGGGATGGAGACCCAGTACTTC

j_gene: TRBJ2-3
d_gene: -
abundance: few
v_gene: TRBV29-1
CDR3aa: CSVERPTDSTDTQYF
CDR3nt: TGCAGCGTGGAAAGACCTACAGACAGCACAGATACGCAGTATTTT

j_gene: TRBJ2-7
d_gene: TRBD2
abundance: few
v_gene: TRBV11-1
CDR3aa: CASSLVAGDSYEQYF
CDR3nt: TGTGCCAGCAGCTTAGTTGCGGGAGACTCCTACGAGCAGTACTTC

j_gene: TRBJ1-2
d_gene: -
abundance: many
v_gene: TRBV6-1
CDR3aa: CASRKGGYGYTF
CDR3nt: TGTGCCAGCCGTAAGGGAGGCTATGGCTACACCTTC

j_gene: TRBJ1-1
d_gene: -
abundance: few
v_gene: TRBV14
CDR3aa: CASSPPAGYEAFF
CDR3nt: TGTGCCAGCAGCCCTCCGGCTGGGTATGAAGCTTTCTTT

j_gene: TRBJ1-2
d_gene: -
abundance: -
v_gene: TRBV9
CDR3aa: CASSATRAGGYTF
CDR3nt: TGTGCCAGCAGCGCAACCCGGGCAGGAGGCTACACCTTC

j_gene: TRBJ2-6
d_gene: TRBD1
abundance: -
v_gene: TRBV6-1
CDR3aa: CASRRFIPGQASGANVLTF
CDR3nt: TGTGCCAGCAGAAGGTTCATCCCGGGACAGGCTTCTGGGGCCAACGTCCTGACTTTC

j_gene: TRBJ2-5
d_gene: TRBD1
abundance: few
v_gene: TRBV9
CDR3aa: CASSQTPGQGAAQETQYF
CDR3nt: TGTGCCAGCAGCCAAACCCCGGGACAGGGGGCAGCGCAAGAGACCCAGTACTTC

j_gene: TRBJ1-2
d_gene: -
abundance: many
v_gene: TRBV7-3
CDR3aa: CASSLIPGYGYTF
CDR3nt: TGTGCCAGCAGCTTAATTCCAGGCTATGGCTACACCTTC

j_gene: TRBJ1-5
d_gene: TRBD1
abundance: few
v_gene: TRBV5-6
CDR3aa: CASSPGQGRFGNQPQHF
CDR3nt: TGTGCCAGCAGCCCCGGACAGGGTCGTTTCGGAAATCAGCCCCAGCATTTT

j_gene: TRBJ2-1
d_gene: -
abundance: -
v_gene: TRBV4-1
CDR3aa: CASSQVPGNNEQFF
CDR3nt: TGCGCCAGCAGCCAAGTGCCAGGCAACAATGAGCAGTTCTTC

j_gene: TRBJ2-7
d_gene: TRBD2
abundance: -
v_gene: TRBV5-1
CDR3aa: CASSDTSGSPYEQYF
CDR3nt: TGCGCCAGCAGCGACACTAGCGGGAGCCCCTACGAGCAGTACTTC

j_gene: TRBJ1-1
d_gene: -
abundance: few
v_gene: TRBV13
CDR3aa: CASSLGRATMNTEAFF
CDR3nt: TGTGCCAGCAGCTTAGGCAGAGCGACCATGAACACTGAAGCTTTCTTT

j_gene: TRBJ2-4
d_gene: -
abundance: -
v_gene: TRBV9
CDR3aa: CASSPRTKNIQYF
CDR3nt: TGTGCCAGCAGCCCCCGGACCAAAAACATTCAGTACTTC

j_gene: TRBJ1-1
d_gene: TRBD1
abundance: few
v_gene: TRBV7-2
CDR3aa: CASSAPDRVPEAFF
CDR3nt: TGTGCCAGCAGCGCCCCAGACAGGGTCCCTGAAGCTTTCTTT

j_gene: TRBJ1-2
d_gene: -
abundance: few
v_gene: TRBV19
CDR3aa: CASSIVGAAGYTF
CDR3nt: TGTGCCAGTAGTATAGTGGGGGCTGCTGGCTACACCTTC

j_gene: TRBJ2-7
d_gene: -
abundance: -
v_gene: TRBV7-6
CDR3aa: CASSNGHPDSYEQYF
CDR3nt: TGTGCCAGCAGCAACGGACACCCGGACTCCTACGAGCAGTACTTC

j_gene: TRBJ2-7
d_gene: TRBD2
abundance: many
v_gene: TRBV7-7
CDR3aa: CASSLGAGGNYEQYF
CDR3nt: TGTGCTAGCAGCTTAGGAGCGGGAGGTAACTACGAGCAGTACTTC

j_gene: TRBJ2-5
d_gene: TRBD1
abundance: many
v_gene: TRBV20-1
CDR3aa: CSARGYRGETQYF
CDR3nt: TGCAGTGCTAGAGGCTACAGGGGAGAGACCCAGTACTTC

j_gene: TRBJ1-5
d_gene: -
abundance: many
v_gene: TRBV27
CDR3aa: CASSLRGVGQPQHF
CDR3nt: TGTGCCAGCAGTTTAAGGGGGGTAGGTCAGCCCCAGCATTTT

j_gene: TRBJ2-2
d_gene: -
abundance: many
v_gene: TRBV28
CDR3aa: CASRANTGELFF
CDR3nt: TGTGCCAGCAGGGCTAACACCGGGGAGCTGTTTTTT

j_gene: TRBJ2-1
d_gene: -
abundance: many
v_gene: TRBV27
CDR3aa: CASSLAVSSYNEQFF
CDR3nt: TGTGCCAGCAGCCTAGCAGTAAGCTCCTACAATGAGCAGTTCTTC

j_gene: TRBJ2-7
d_gene: -
abundance: many
v_gene: TRBV12-3/TRBV12-4
CDR3aa: CASSFVLGSGQYF
CDR3nt: TGTGCCAGCAGTTTTGTTCTGGGCTCAGGGCAGTACTTC

j_gene: TRBJ1-1
d_gene: TRBD1
abundance: -
v_gene: TRBV28
CDR3aa: CASSLPRDRETRMNTEAFF
CDR3nt: TGTGCCAGCAGCCTCCCCCGGGACAGGGAAACCCGTATGAACACTGAAGCTTTCTTT

j_gene: TRBJ2-1
d_gene: -
abundance: many
v_gene: TRBV13
CDR3aa: CASSPRGRGIGSSYNEQFF
CDR3nt: TGTGCCAGCAGCCCTCGGGGCAGGGGCATTGGAAGCTCCTACAATGAGCAGTTCTTC

j_gene: TRBJ2-1
d_gene: -
abundance: few
v_gene: TRBV6-1
CDR3aa: CASKRRGETNEQFF
CDR3nt: TGTGCCAGCAAGCGACGCGGGGAAACGAATGAGCAGTTCTTC

j_gene: TRBJ2-2
d_gene: -
abundance: -
v_gene: TRBV7-2
CDR3aa: CASSPRRQTNTGELFF
CDR3nt: TGTGCCAGCAGCCCCCGGAGGCAGACGAACACCGGGGAGCTGTTTTTT

j_gene: TRBJ2-7
d_gene: TRBD1
abundance: -
v_gene: TRBV19
CDR3aa: CASSFGQVYEQYF
CDR3nt: TGTGCCAGTAGTTTCGGACAGGTCTACGAGCAGTACTTC

j_gene: TRBJ1-2
d_gene: -
abundance: many
v_gene: TRBV10-2
CDR3aa: CASSDRDDYGYTF
CDR3nt: TGCGCCAGCAGTGACAGGGATGACTATGGCTACACCTTC

j_gene: TRBJ2-3
d_gene: TRBD2
abundance: -
v_gene: TRBV2
CDR3aa: CASTWYGLAQLADTQYF
CDR3nt: TGTGCCAGCACCTGGTATGGACTAGCGCAATTGGCAGATACGCAGTATTTT